This TCR beta chain was documented in a study of cytomegalovirus exposure and HLA in healthy donors. Overall study results and limits: Because they were indistinguishable, some V segments, including TRBV6-2 and TRBV6-3, were excluded.

A multiplex PCR was run with 60 Vbeta primers and 13 Jbeta primers. Sequenced by immunoSEQ multiplex PCR; TCRdb stores in-frame clones only, minus some. Of approximately 110,000 clones in the sample, more than 75% were seen once. All the people who gave samples were healthy bone marrow donors. Germline CDR1 reads KGHSH; CDR2 reads LQKENI. The CDR3 covers 16 residues. V was trimmed by 3 bases and J by 3 bases, leaving 18 bases between them. On this clone: Its target is unknown.

The receptor was derived from a man in his forties in good health and CMV-seronegative. V is TRBV18 and J is TRBJ2-7, with a tentative D call TRBD1 (6 bases). The specimen sequenced was PBMCs. The CDR3 DNA sequence: TGTGCCAGCTCACCTCTACCGACAGGTCCTAACTACGAGCAGTACTTC. Translated, it gives CASSPLPTGPNYEQYF.